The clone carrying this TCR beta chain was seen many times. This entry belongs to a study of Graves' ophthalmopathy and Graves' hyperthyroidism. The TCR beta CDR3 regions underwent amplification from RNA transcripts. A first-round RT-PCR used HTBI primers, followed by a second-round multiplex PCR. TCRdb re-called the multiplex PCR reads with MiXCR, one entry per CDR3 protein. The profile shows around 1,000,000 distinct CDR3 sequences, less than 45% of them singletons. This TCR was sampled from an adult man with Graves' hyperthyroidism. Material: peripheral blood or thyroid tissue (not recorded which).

The CDR3 DNA follows: TGTGCCACCAGCAGAGTGAGGGACAGACTGAGCTCTGGAAACACCATATATTTT. Translated, it gives CATSRVRDRLSSGNTIYF. The rearrangement uses TRBV15 and TRBJ1-3, with 7 bases matching TRBD1. The CDR3 is 18 amino acids. CDR1 and CDR2 (germline): LNHNV, YYDKDF (reference sequence). The J segment lost 0 bases and the V segment lost 1 base, leaving 9 bases of the junction unmatched.